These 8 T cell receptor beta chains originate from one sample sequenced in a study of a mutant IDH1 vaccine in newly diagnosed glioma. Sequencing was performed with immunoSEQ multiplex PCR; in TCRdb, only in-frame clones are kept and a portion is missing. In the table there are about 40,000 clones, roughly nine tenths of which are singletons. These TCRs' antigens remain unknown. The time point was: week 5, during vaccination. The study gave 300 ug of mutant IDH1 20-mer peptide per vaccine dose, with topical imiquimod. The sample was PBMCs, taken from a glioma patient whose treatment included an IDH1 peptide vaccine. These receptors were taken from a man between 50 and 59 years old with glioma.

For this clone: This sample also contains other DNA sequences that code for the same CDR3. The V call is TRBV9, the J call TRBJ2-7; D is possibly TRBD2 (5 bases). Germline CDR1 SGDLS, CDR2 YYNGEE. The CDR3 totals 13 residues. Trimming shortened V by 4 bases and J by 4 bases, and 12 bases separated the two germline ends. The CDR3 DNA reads TGTGCCAGCAGCCCCACGGGGAGTTACGAGCAGTACTTC. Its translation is CASSPTGSYEQYF. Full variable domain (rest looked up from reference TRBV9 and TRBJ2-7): DSGVTQTPKHLITATGQRVTLRCSPRSGDLSVYWYQQSLDQGLQFLIQYYNGEERAKGNILERFSAQQFPDLHSELNLSSLELGDSALYFCASSPTGSYEQYFGPGTRLTVT.

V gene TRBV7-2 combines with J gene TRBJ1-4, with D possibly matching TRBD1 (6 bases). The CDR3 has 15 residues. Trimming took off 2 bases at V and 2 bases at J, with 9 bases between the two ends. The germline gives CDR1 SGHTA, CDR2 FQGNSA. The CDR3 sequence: CASSLLGATNEKLFF. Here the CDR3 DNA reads TGTGCCAGCAGCTTATTGGGGGCCACTAATGAAAAACTGTTTTTT.

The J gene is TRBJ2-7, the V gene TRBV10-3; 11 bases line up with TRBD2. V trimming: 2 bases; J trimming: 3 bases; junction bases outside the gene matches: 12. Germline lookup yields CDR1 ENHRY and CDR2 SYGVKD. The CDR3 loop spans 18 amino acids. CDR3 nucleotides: TGTGCCATCAGTGAGAGTGGGGATAGCGGGGGGGTTAGCTACGAGCAGTACTTC. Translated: CAISESGDSGGVSYEQYF.

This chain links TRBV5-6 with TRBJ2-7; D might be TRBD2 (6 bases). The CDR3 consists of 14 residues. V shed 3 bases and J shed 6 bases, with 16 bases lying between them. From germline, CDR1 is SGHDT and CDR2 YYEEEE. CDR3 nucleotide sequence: TGTGCCAGCAGCTCCCGGAGGAGGGGTAGCGAGCAGTACTTC. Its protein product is CASSSRRRGSEQYF.

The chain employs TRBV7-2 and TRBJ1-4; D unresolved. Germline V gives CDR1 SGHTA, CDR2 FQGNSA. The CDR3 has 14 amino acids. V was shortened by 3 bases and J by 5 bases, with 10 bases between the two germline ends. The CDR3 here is CASSFQEYNEKLFF. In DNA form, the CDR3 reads TGTGCCAGCAGCTTTCAGGAGTACAATGAAAAACTGTTTTTT.

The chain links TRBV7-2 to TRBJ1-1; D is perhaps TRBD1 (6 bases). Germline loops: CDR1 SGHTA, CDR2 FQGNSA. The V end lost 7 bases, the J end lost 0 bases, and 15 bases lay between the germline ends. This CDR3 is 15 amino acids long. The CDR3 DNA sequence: TGTGCCAGCACCCCCCAGGGGCCGTTGAACACTGAAGCTTTCTTT. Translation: CASTPQGPLNTEAFF.

For the CDR3, the DNA is TGCAGCGTCCGAACGGGCTTAGCGGATAATCAGCCCCAGCATTTT. Translating it yields CSVRTGLADNQPQHF. This sequence joins TRBV29-1 and TRBJ1-5; D is uncertain. V lost 6 bases, J lost 4 bases, and 19 bases lay in between. CDR1 SQVTM and CDR2 ANQGSEA come from the germline V gene. The CDR3 has 15 residues.

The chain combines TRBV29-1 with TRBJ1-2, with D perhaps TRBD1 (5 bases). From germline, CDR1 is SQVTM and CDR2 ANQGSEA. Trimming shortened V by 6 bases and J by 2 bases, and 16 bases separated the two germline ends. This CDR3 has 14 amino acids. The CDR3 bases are TGCAGCGTGGGAAGGCAGGGAGAAAACTATGGCTACACCTTC. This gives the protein CSVGRQGENYGYTF.